This is a list of T cell receptor beta chains from one sample in a study of cytomegalovirus exposure and HLA in healthy donors. Using immunoSEQ multiplex PCR, the repertoire was profiled, and TCRdb retains in-frame clones only, with some absent. The sample table sets out approximately 130,000 clones. Sequencing was done on a sample of PBMCs. Receptors were obtained from a woman in her sixties or seventies in good health and CMV-seronegative. Each CDR3 is given with its conserved first and last residue. Fields, in order: J gene, CDR3 length, D gene, V gene, CDR3 protein, CDR3 DNA. The D gene is left open where the match is weak.

TRBJ1-5	16	TRBD1	TRBV27	CASSSLDRVSNQPQHF	TGTGCCAGCAGTTCGCTCGACAGGGTAAGCAATCAGCCCCAGCATTTT
TRBJ2-7	14	-	TRBV18	CASSLAGSSYEQYF	TGTGCCAGCTCCCTTGCCGGGTCGTCCTACGAGCAGTACTTC
TRBJ2-7	15	-	TRBV13	CASSAGVSSSYEQYF	TGTGCCAGCAGCGCTGGCGTCTCTAGCTCATACGAGCAGTACTTC
TRBJ2-6	14	-	TRBV2	CVTAPGSGANVLTF	TGTGTCACCGCCCCGGGCTCTGGGGCCAACGTCCTGACTTTC
TRBJ2-2	15	-	TRBV28	CASSSGERDTGELFF	TGTGCCAGCAGCAGTGGGGAGCGGGACACCGGGGAGCTGTTTTTT
TRBJ2-7	15	-	TRBV6-1	CASSEAWDFSYEQYF	TGTGCCAGCAGTGAAGCGTGGGACTTCTCCTACGAGCAGTACTTC
TRBJ2-7	15	TRBD1	TRBV6-6	CASSFTGTGVYEQYF	TGTGCCAGCAGTTTCACCGGGACAGGGGTTTACGAGCAATACTTC
TRBJ1-2	14	-	TRBV7-9	CASSPEVANYGYTF	TGTGCCAGCAGCCCCGAGGTGGCTAACTATGGCTACACCTTC
TRBJ2-7	14	-	TRBV9	CASSVGDRPYEQYF	TGTGCCAGCAGCGTCGGGGATCGGCCCTACGAGCAGTACTTC
TRBJ1-6	15	TRBD1	TRBV2	CASSGMGQSNSPLHF	TGTGCCAGCAGTGGAATGGGACAGAGTAATTCACCCCTCCACTTT
TRBJ1-5	15	-	TRBV2	CASSELLVGNQPQHF	TGTGCCAGCAGCGAACTATTAGTAGGCAATCAGCCCCAGCATTTT
TRBJ2-2	15	-	TRBV5-4	CASSQGQFRAGELFF	TGTGCCAGCAGCCAGGGTCAGTTCAGGGCCGGGGAGCTGTTTTTT
TRBJ2-7	15	TRBD1	TRBV19	CASSTMGQGFNEQYF	TGTGCCAGTAGTACCATGGGACAGGGGTTCAACGAGCAGTACTTC
TRBJ2-7	15	TRBD2	TRBV6-1	CASSFSGGGSYEQYF	TGTGCCAGCAGTTTTAGCGGGGGGGGATCCTACGAGCAGTACTTC
TRBJ2-2	15	TRBD2	TRBV5-8	CASRVAGGPAGELFF	TGTGCCAGCAGGGTAGCGGGGGGCCCGGCCGGGGAGCTGTTTTTT
TRBJ1-3	15	TRBD1	TRBV5-1	CASSLGQGETNTIYF	TGCGCCAGCAGCCTGGGACAGGGGGAAACAAACACCATATATTTT
TRBJ2-7	13	-	TRBV5-1	CASSTQQGYEQYF	TGCGCCAGCAGCACGCAGCAGGGGTACGAGCAGTACTTC
TRBJ2-7	15	TRBD2	TRBV6-6	CASSDVAGGSYEQYF	TGTGCCAGCAGTGATGTAGCGGGAGGCTCCTACGAGCAGTACTTC
TRBJ2-1	17	TRBD1	TRBV15	CATSATLRDRGHNEQFF	TGTGCCACCAGCGCAACACTCCGGGACAGGGGGCACAATGAGCAGTTCTTC
TRBJ1-6	15	-	TRBV5-1	CASSLESGYNSPLHF	TGCGCCAGCAGCTTGGAGTCAGGGTATAATTCACCCCTCCACTTT
TRBJ2-7	14	-	TRBV5-1	CASSFAGGGGEQYF	TGCGCCAGCAGCTTCGCTGGGGGAGGGGGCGAGCAGTACTTC
TRBJ2-2	15	-	TRBV29-1	CSVERRQGYTGELFF	TGCAGCGTTGAACGGCGGCAGGGGTACACCGGGGAGCTGTTTTTT
TRBJ1-1	12	-	TRBV29-1	CSVDGGVTEAFF	TGCAGCGTTGACGGGGGGGTTACTGAAGCTTTCTTT
TRBJ1-1	15	TRBD1	TRBV27	CASSLDRVGGTEAFF	TGTGCCAGCAGTTTGGACAGGGTCGGAGGGACTGAAGCTTTCTTT
TRBJ2-2	16	TRBD2	TRBV11-2	CASSSRRAGGSQELFF	TGTGCCAGCAGCTCTCGTCGGGCGGGGGGTTCCCAGGAGCTGTTTTTT
TRBJ1-2	12	TRBD1	TRBV2	CASSPQGNGYTF	TGTGCCAGCAGCCCACAGGGGAATGGCTACACCTTC
TRBJ2-1	14	TRBD2	TRBV19	CASSFSGTNNEQFF	TGTGCCAGTAGTTTCAGCGGGACCAACAATGAGCAGTTCTTC
TRBJ2-1	15	TRBD2	TRBV6-1	CASSSGGGGYNEQFF	TGTGCCAGCAGTAGTGGCGGGGGAGGCTACAATGAGCAGTTCTTC
TRBJ2-7	12	-	TRBV6-6	CASISDFYEQYF	TGTGCCAGCATTTCAGACTTTTACGAGCAGTACTTC
TRBJ2-7	14	TRBD1	TRBV2	CASSEPGQTYEQYF	TGTGCCAGCAGTGAACCGGGACAGACTTACGAGCAGTACTTC
TRBJ2-3	16	TRBD2	TRBV10-3	CAITTSGGTSTDTQYF	TGTGCCATCACTACTAGCGGGGGGACTAGCACAGATACGCAGTATTTT
TRBJ2-7	14	-	TRBV28	CASSPTVTFYEQYF	TGTGCCAGCAGTCCGACAGTTACCTTCTACGAGCAGTACTTC
TRBJ2-2	15	TRBD2	TRBV6-1	CASSLTSGSIGELFF	TGTGCCAGCAGTCTGACTAGCGGGAGTATCGGGGAGCTGTTTTTT